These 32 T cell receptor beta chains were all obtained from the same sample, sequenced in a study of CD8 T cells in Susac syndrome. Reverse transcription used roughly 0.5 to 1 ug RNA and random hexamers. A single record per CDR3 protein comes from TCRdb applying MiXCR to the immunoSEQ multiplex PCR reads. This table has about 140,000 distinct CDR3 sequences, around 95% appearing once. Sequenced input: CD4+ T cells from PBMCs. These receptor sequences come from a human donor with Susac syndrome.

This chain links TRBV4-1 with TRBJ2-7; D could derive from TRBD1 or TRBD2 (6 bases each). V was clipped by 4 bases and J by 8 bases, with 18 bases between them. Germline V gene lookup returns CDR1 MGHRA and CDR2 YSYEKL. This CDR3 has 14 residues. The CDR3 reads CASSRGGSGFKQYF. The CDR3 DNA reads TGCGCCAGCAGCCGAGGGGGGTCGGGGTTCAAGCAGTACTTC.

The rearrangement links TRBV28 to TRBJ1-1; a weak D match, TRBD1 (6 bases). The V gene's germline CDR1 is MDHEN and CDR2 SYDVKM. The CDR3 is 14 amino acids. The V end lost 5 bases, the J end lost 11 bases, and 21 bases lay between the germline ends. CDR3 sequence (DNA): TGTGCCAGCAGTCTCCCAGGGGAGAGGGATGACGCTTTCTTT. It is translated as CASSLPGERDDAFF.

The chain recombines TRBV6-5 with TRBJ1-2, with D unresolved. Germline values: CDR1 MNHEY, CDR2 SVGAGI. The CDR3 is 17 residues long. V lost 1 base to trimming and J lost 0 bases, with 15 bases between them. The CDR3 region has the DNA TGTGCCAGCAGTTACTTCAGGAGGGAGTTAGCTAACTATGGCTACACCTTC. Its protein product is CASSYFRRELANYGYTF.

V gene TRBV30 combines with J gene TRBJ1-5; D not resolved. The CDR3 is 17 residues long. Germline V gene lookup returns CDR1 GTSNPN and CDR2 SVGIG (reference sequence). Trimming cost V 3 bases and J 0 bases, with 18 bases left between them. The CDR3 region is CAWSRGPQPYSNQPQHF. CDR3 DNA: TGTGCCTGGAGCCGAGGACCTCAACCATATAGCAATCAGCCCCAGCATTTT.

For the CDR3, the DNA is TGCAGCGCTGGACGGTGGGACAGTAACACTGAAGCTTTCTTT. Translated, it gives CSAGRWDSNTEAFF. This chain connects TRBV29-1 to TRBJ1-1; TRBD1 matches 7 bases. The CDR3 consists of 14 residues. Germline trimming cut 7 bases from V and 2 bases from J; bases unmatched to any gene: 10. Germline V CDR1 and CDR2: SQVTM, ANQGSEA.

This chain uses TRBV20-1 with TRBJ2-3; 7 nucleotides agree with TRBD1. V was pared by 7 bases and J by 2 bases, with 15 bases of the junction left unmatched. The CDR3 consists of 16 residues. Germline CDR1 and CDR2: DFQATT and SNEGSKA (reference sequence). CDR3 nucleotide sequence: TGCAGTGGGATTTTAAGACAGGGACCCAACACAGATACGCAGTATTTT. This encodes CSGILRQGPNTDTQYF.

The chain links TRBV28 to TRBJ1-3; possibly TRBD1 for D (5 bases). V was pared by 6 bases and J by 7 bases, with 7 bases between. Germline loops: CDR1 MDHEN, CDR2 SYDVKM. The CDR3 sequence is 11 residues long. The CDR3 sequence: CASRTVNTIYF. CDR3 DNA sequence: TGTGCCAGCAGGACAGTGAACACCATATATTTT.

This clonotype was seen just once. Here the CDR3 DNA reads TGCAGCGTTGCAGTGGGGGGGGACCCCTACGAGCAGTACTTC. Amino acids: CSVAVGGDPYEQYF. J is TRBJ2-7 and V is TRBV29-1, with 7 positions matching TRBD2. This CDR3 is 14 amino acids long. Germline assignment: CDR1 SQVTM and CDR2 ANQGSEA. J lost 2 bases, V lost 4 bases, and 8 bases had no gene match.

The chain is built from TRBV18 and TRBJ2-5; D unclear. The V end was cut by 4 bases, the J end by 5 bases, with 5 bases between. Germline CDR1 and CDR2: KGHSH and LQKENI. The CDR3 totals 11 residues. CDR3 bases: TGTGCCAGCTCACACGCGGAGACCCAGTACTTC. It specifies CASSHAETQYF. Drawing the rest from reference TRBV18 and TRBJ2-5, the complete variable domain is NAGVMQNPRHLVRRRGQEARLRCSPMKGHSHVYWYRQLPEEGLKFMVYLQKENIIDESGMPKERFSAEFPKEGPSILRIQQVVRGDSAAYFCASSHAETQYFGPGTRLLVL.

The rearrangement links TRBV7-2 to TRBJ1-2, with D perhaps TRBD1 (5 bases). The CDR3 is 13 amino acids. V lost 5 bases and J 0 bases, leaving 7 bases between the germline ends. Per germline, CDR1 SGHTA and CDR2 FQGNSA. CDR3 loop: CASSTTANYGYTF. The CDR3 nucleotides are TGTGCCAGCAGCACGACAGCTAACTATGGCTACACCTTC.

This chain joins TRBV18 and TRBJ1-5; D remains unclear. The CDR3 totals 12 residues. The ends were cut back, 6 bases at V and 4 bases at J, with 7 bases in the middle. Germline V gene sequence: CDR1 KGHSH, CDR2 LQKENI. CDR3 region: CASSSGNQPQHF. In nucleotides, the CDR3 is TGTGCCAGCTCTTCGGGTAATCAGCCCCAGCATTTT.

Written as DNA, the CDR3 is TGTGCCAGCAGCGTGGAGCCCCCAACGACCTCTGGGGCCAACGTCCTGACTTTC. Translating gives CASSVEPPTTSGANVLTF. The chain links TRBV9 to TRBJ2-6, with D uncertain. The germline V gene encodes CDR1 SGDLS and CDR2 YYNGEE. Deletions cut 2 bases from V and 0 bases from J, with 15 bases between. This CDR3 is built from 18 residues.

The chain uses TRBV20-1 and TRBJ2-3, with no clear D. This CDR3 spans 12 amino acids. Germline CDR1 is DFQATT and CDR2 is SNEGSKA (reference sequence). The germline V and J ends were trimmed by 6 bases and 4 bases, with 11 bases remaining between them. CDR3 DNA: TGCAGTGCCCAACAGACTCCAGATACGCAGTATTTT. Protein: CSAQQTPDTQYF.

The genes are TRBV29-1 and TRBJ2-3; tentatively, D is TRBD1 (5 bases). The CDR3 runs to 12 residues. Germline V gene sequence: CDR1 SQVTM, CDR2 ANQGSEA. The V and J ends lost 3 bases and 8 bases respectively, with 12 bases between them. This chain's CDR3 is CSVESSRGTQYF. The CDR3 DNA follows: TGCAGCGTTGAGTCATCTAGGGGTACGCAGTATTTT.

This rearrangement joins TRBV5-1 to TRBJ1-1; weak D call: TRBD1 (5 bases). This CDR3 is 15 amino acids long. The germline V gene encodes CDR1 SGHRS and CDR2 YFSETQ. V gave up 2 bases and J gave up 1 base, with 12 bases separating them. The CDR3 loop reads CASSFQAGTNTEAFF. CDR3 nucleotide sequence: TGCGCCAGCAGCTTTCAAGCTGGGACGAACACTGAAGCTTTCTTT.

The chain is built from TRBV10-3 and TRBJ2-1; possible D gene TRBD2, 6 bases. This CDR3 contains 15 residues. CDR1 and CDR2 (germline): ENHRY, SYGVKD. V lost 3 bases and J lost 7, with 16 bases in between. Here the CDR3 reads CAISDAGRLGNEQFF. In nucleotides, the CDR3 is TGTGCCATCAGTGATGCTGGCCGACTAGGGAATGAGCAGTTCTTC.

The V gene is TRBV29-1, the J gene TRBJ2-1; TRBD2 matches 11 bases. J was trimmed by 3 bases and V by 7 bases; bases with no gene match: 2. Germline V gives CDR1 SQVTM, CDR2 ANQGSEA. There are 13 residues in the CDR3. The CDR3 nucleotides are TGCAGCGGGGGACTAGCGGACTACAATGAGCAGTTCTTC. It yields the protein CSGGLADYNEQFF.

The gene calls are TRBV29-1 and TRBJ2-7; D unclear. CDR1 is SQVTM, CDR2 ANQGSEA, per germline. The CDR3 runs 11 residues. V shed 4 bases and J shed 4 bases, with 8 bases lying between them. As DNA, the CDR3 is TGCAGCGTTGGCAGATGGTACGAGCAGTACTTC. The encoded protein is CSVGRWYEQYF.

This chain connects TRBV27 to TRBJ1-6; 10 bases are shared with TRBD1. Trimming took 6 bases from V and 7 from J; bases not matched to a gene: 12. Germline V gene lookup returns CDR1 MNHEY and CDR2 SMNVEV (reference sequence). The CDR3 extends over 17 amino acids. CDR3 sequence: CASRPGQGTGGNSPLHF. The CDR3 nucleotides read TGTGCCAGCAGACCGGGACAGGGGACCGGAGGAAATTCACCCCTCCACTTT.

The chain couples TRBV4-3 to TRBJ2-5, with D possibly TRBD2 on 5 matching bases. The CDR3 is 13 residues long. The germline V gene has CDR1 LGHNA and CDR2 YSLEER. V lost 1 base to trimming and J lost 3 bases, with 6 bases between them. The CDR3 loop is CASSQVREETQYF. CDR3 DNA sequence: TGCGCCAGCAGCCAAGTGCGGGAAGAGACCCAGTACTTC.

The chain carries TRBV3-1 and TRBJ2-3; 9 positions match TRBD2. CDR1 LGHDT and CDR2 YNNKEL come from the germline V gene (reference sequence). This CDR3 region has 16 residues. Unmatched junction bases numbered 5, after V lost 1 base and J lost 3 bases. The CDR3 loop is CASSQAGTSHTDTQYF. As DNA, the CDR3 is TGTGCCAGCAGCCAAGCCGGGACTAGCCATACAGATACGCAGTATTTT.

The CDR3 coding sequence is TGTGCCAGCAGCGCGGGGGCAGGCCGCTCTGGAAACACCATATATTTT. Encoded protein: CASSAGAGRSGNTIYF. The rearrangement links TRBV5-4 to TRBJ1-3; possibly TRBD1 for D (6 bases). V lost 4 bases and J lost 0, with 14 bases in between. CDR3 length: 16 amino acids. CDR1 and CDR2 (germline): SGHNT, YYREEE (reference sequence).

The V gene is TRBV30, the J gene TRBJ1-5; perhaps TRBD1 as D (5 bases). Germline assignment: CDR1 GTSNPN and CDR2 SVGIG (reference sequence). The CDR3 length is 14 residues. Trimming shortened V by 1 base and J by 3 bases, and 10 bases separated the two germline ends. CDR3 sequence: CAWSAGATNQPQHF. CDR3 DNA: TGTGCCTGGAGTGCCGGGGCCACCAATCAGCCCCAGCATTTT.

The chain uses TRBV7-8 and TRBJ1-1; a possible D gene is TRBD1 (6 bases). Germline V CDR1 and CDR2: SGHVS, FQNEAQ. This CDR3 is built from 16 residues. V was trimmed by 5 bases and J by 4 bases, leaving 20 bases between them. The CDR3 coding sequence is TGTGCCAGCAGCCCCCAGGGTTGGGGGCTGGGCACTGAAGCTTTCTTT. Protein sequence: CASSPQGWGLGTEAFF.

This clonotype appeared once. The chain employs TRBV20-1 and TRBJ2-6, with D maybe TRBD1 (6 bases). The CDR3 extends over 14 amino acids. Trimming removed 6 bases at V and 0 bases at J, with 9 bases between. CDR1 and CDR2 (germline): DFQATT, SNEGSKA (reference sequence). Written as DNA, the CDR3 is TGCAGTGCCCCACAGGGCTCTGGGGCCAACGTCCTGACTTTC. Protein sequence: CSAPQGSGANVLTF.

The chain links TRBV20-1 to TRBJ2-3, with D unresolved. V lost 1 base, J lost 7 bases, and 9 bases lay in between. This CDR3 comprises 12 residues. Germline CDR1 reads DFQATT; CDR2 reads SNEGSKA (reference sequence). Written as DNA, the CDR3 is TGCAGTGCTAGAGCCGTCCATAATACGCAGTATTTT. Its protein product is CSARAVHNTQYF.

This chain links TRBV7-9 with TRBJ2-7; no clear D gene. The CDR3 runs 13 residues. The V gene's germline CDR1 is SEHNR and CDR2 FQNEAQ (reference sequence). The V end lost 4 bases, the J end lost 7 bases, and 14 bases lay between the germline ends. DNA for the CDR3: TGTGCCAGCAGCTCCGGGCCCCCCCCTGAGCAGTACTTC. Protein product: CASSSGPPPEQYF.

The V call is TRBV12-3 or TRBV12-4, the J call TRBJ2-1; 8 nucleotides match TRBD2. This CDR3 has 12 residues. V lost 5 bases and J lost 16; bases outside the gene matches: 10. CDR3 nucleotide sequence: TGTGCCAGCAGTCAGCGGGAGAGTCTCCGATTCTTC. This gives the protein CASSQRESLRFF.

CDR3: CAWRDSGRIISGNTIYF. In DNA form, the CDR3 reads TGTGCCTGGAGAGACTCGGGACGGATAATCTCTGGAAACACCATATATTTT. This rearrangement joins TRBV30 to TRBJ1-3; a weak D match, TRBD1 (5 bases). The V gene's germline CDR1 is GTSNPN and CDR2 SVGIG (reference sequence). This CDR3 has 17 amino acids. V lost 3 bases, J lost 0 bases, and 18 bases lay in between.

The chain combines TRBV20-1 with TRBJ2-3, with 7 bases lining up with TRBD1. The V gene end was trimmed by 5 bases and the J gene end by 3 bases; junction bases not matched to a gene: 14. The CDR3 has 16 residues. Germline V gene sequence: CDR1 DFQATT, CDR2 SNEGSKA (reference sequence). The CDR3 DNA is TGCAGTGCTGAGGGGGCGCCTCCTTCGATGACAGATACGCAGTATTTT. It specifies CSAEGAPPSMTDTQYF.

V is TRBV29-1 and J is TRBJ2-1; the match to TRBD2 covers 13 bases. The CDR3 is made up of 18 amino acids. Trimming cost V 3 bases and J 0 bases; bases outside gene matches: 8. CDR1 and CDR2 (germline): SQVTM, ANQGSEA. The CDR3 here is CSVEGTSGVGSSYNEQFF. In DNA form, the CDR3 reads TGCAGCGTTGAGGGGACTAGCGGGGTTGGGAGCTCCTACAATGAGCAGTTCTTC.

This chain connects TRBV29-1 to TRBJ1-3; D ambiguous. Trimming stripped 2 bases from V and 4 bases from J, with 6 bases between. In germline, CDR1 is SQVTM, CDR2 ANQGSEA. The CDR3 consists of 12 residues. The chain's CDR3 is CSVELPGNTIYF. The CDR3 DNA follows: TGCAGCGTTGAATTACCCGGAAACACCATATATTTT.